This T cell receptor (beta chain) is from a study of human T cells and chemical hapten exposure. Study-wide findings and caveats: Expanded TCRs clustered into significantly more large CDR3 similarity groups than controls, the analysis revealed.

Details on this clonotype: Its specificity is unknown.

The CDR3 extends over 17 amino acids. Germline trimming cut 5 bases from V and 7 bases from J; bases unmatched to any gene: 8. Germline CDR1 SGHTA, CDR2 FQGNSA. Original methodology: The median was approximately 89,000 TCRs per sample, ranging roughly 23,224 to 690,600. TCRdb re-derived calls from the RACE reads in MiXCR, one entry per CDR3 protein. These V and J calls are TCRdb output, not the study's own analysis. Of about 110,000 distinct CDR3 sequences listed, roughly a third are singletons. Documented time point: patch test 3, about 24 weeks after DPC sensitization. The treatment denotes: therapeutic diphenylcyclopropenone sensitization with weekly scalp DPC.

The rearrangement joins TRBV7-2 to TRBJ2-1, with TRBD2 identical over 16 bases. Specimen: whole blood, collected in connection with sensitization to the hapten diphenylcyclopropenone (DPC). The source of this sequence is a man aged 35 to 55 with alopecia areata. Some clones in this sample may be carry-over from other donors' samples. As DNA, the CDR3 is TGTGCCAGCAGCCCAGTGGGACTAGCGGGAGGGGCGAATGAGCAGTTCTTC. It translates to CASSPVGLAGGANEQFF. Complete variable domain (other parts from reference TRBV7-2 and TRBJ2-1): GAGVSQSPSNKVTEKGKDVELRCDPISGHTALYWYRQSLGQGLEFLIYFQGNSAPDKSGLPSDRFSAERTGGSVSTLTIQRTQQEDSAVYLCASSPVGLAGGANEQFFGPGTRLTVL.